Following are 20 T cell receptor beta chains from one sample sequenced in a study of blood T cells in healthy people across ages. The authors ran a second PCR of 7 to 11 cycles using a sample-barcoded 5' primer and a J-beta primer mix. TCRdb reprocessed the 5' RACE reads via MiXCR and lists one record per CDR3 protein. The table has approximately 1.5 million distinct CDR3 sequences, roughly a third seen once; the top ten hold around 11%. Specimen: blood. The receptor set was obtained from a woman in her 30s in good health.

The sample holds a few counts of this clonotype. The genes are TRBV6-6 and TRBJ2-3; D gene ambiguous. The CDR3 spans 17 residues. V lost 6 bases and J 0 bases, leaving 19 bases between the germline ends. Per the germline V gene, CDR1 is MNHNY and CDR2 is SVGAGI (reference sequence). Written as DNA, the CDR3 is TGTGCCAGCAGAACCCCAATTACGGCAGGTAGCACAGATACGCAGTATTTT. It is translated as CASRTPITAGSTDTQYF.

This clonotype was found a few times. The chain combines TRBV9 with TRBJ2-5; 7 nucleotides align to TRBD1. Germline V gene lookup returns CDR1 SGDLS and CDR2 YYNGEE. J was trimmed by 2 bases and V by 7 bases; bases with no gene match: 5. The CDR3 has 13 residues. CDR3 sequence: CASGGQRQETQYF. The CDR3 nucleotides are TGTGCCAGCGGGGGACAGAGACAAGAGACCCAGTACTTC.

V gene TRBV9 combines with J gene TRBJ2-3; 10 positions match TRBD2. The CDR3 is made up of 16 amino acids. Germline assignment: CDR1 SGDLS and CDR2 YYNGEE. V shed 4 bases, J shed 4 bases, and the junction held 9 bases outside the gene matches. The CDR3 nucleotides are TGTGCCAGCAGCCCTCGAGCGGGAGGGAGCGCAGATACGCAGTATTTT. It is translated as CASSPRAGGSADTQYF.

The gene calls are TRBV7-8 and TRBJ1-1; no definite D call. Looked up from germline, CDR1 is SGHVS and CDR2 is FQNEAQ. Deletions cut 2 bases from V and 4 bases from J, with 14 bases between. The CDR3 is 15 residues long. The CDR3: CASSLLTGWSTEAFF. The CDR3, as DNA: TGTGCCAGCAGCTTACTGACGGGATGGAGCACTGAAGCTTTCTTT.

The genes are TRBV4-2 and TRBJ1-1; D is ambiguous. The CDR3 is 13 residues long. CDR1 is LGHNA, CDR2 YNFKEQ, per germline. V lost 4 bases and J 4 bases, leaving 10 bases between the germline ends. The CDR3 loop reads CASSLPPFTEAFF. The CDR3 DNA is TGTGCCAGCAGCCTACCCCCCTTCACTGAAGCTTTCTTT.

This clonotype has ten or more counts. The rearrangement joins TRBV5-1 to TRBJ2-1; a weak D match, TRBD2 (6 bases). The CDR3 runs 15 residues. Trimming cost V 0 bases and J 5 bases, with 12 bases left between them. Germline-derived CDR1 and CDR2 are SGHRS and YFSETQ. The CDR3 protein is CASSLGGTQDNEQFF. The CDR3 DNA reads TGCGCCAGCAGCTTGGGCGGGACTCAAGACAATGAGCAGTTCTTC.

V and J are TRBV20-1 and TRBJ2-3; 14 positions agree with TRBD2. The V segment lost 6 bases and the J segment 5 bases; nucleotides outside the gene matches: 10. The V gene's germline CDR1 is DFQATT and CDR2 SNEGSKA (reference sequence). The CDR3 consists of 16 residues. The CDR3 here is CSARGGLAGDGDTQYF. The DNA for the CDR3 is TGCAGTGCCCGCGGGGGACTAGCGGGAGATGGAGATACGCAGTATTTT.

This chain uses TRBV13 with TRBJ2-7; tentative D call: TRBD2 (5 bases). Trimming took off 4 bases at V and 5 bases at J, with 15 bases between the two ends. The germline V gene encodes CDR1 PRHDT and CDR2 FYEKMQ (reference sequence). The CDR3 runs 14 residues. In DNA, the CDR3 is TGTGCCAGCAGCTCCTGGACTCATACGAACGAGCAGTACTTC. Translating gives CASSSWTHTNEQYF. Full variable domain (missing parts from reference TRBV13 and TRBJ2-7): AAGVIQSPRHLIKEKRETATLKCYPIPRHDTVYWYQQGPGQDPQFLISFYEKMQSDKGSIPDRFSAQQFSDYHSELNMSSLELGDSALYFCASSSWTHTNEQYFGPGTRLTVT.

This clonotype was observed a few times. The chain uses TRBV5-1 and TRBJ2-5, with D unresolved. Deletions cut 0 bases from V and 1 base from J, with 13 bases between. The CDR3 totals 16 residues. Germline values: CDR1 SGHRS, CDR2 YFSETQ. The DNA of the CDR3 is TGCGCCAGCAGCTTGGAGCCCGCTCGGAGCCAAGAGACCCAGTACTTC. Translation: CASSLEPARSQETQYF.

This clonotype was observed at least ten times. This rearrangement joins TRBV28 to TRBJ2-7; D not certain. Trimming removed 2 bases at V and 3 bases at J, with 5 bases between. In germline, CDR1 is MDHEN, CDR2 SYDVKM. The CDR3 sequence is 12 residues long. The DNA for the CDR3 is TGTGCCAGCAGTTTACTGTTCTACGAGCAGTACTTC. It yields the protein CASSLLFYEQYF.

Concerning this clonotype itself: At one end, the junction sequence differs from germline, possibly due to a read error. V gene TRBV4-2 combines with J gene TRBJ2-1; TRBD1 or TRBD2 may be the D gene (8 bases each). This CDR3 region has 19 residues. CDR1 is LGHNA, CDR2 YNFKEQ, per germline. The CDR3 DNA reads TGTGCCAGCAGCCCCCTGGCGGTTAGCGGGACAGGCAGTAACAATGAACAGTTCTTC. Residues: CASSPLAVSGTGSNNEQFF.

This clonotype was observed a handful of times. This sequence joins TRBV7-3 and TRBJ2-1; D unclear. V was shortened by 6 bases and J by 7 bases, with 13 bases between the two germline ends. The CDR3 is 13 residues long. The germline gives CDR1 SGHTA, CDR2 FQGTGA. This CDR3 is CASSMIHDNEQFF. The CDR3 DNA follows: TGTGCCAGCAGTATGATTCATGATAATGAGCAGTTCTTC.

To note about this clonotype: Its ends do not fully match the called genes, so a read error is possible. This chain links TRBV7-6 with TRBJ2-3, with 11 nucleotides matching TRBD2. Germline V gives CDR1 SGHVS, CDR2 FNYEAQ. The CDR3 has 17 residues. CDR3 nucleotides: TGTGCCAGCAGCTTAGAGAGGCTAGCGGGGGGCACAGATACGCGGTATTTT. It encodes CASSLERLAGGTDTRYF.

This clonotype was seen once. The CDR3 carries no conserved terminal phenylalanine or tryptophan, so it likely arises from a read error. V and J are TRBV18 and TRBJ1-2; 8 bases fit TRBD1. Germline CDR1 is KGHSH and CDR2 is LQKENI. The V segment lost 4 bases and the J segment 3 bases; nucleotides outside the gene matches: 1. The CDR3 has 13 amino acids. The CDR3 DNA reads TGTGCCAGCTCACAGGGACAGGACTATGGCTACACCTGC. Translated: CASSQGQDYGYTC.

As concerns this clonotype: One end of the junction fails to match germline, which may point to a read error. V usage is TRBV10-3 and J usage is TRBJ2-5; tentatively, D is TRBD1 (6 bases). Germline CDR1 reads ENHRY; CDR2 reads SYGVKD. The CDR3 consists of 12 residues. CDR3 sequence reads: CAAGQLGETRYF. CDR3 nucleotides: TGTGCCGCTGGACAGCTGGGGGAGACCCGGTACTTC.

V and J are TRBV4-2 and TRBJ1-2, with D uncertain. V shed 0 bases and J shed 4 bases, with 12 bases lying between them. Germline CDR1 reads LGHNA; CDR2 reads YNFKEQ. The CDR3 runs to 15 residues. The CDR3 spells CASSQEARTSYGYTF. The CDR3 nucleotides are TGTGCCAGCAGCCAAGAGGCCCGGACCAGCTATGGCTACACCTTC.

This clonotype was counted a few times. The J gene is TRBJ2-1, the V gene TRBV20-1; 7 bases align to TRBD2. J gave up 0 bases and V 0 bases, and 8 bases lay outside the gene matches. The CDR3 extends over 17 amino acids. Germline CDR1 and CDR2: DFQATT and SNEGSKA (reference sequence). The CDR3: CSARDPGRLGSYNEQFF. DNA of the CDR3: TGCAGTGCTAGAGATCCCGGGAGGCTCGGCTCCTACAATGAGCAGTTCTTC.

The chain recombines TRBV6-6 with TRBJ2-7, with TRBD1 identical over 12 bases. V lost 6 bases, J lost 7 bases, and 13 bases stayed unmatched. The CDR3 spans 16 residues. Looked up from germline, CDR1 is MNHNY and CDR2 is SVGAGI (reference sequence). CDR3: CASRDPGQGALNEQYF. The CDR3 DNA is TGTGCCAGCAGGGATCCGGGACAGGGGGCGCTCAATGAGCAGTACTTC.

The V call is TRBV13, the J call TRBJ2-5; 14 nucleotides align to TRBD2. This CDR3 contains 16 residues. Germline V gives CDR1 PRHDT, CDR2 FYEKMQ (reference sequence). V lost 5 bases to trimming and J lost 3 bases; unmatched junction nucleotides: 5. CDR3: CASSVRLAGGKETQYF. In nucleotides, the CDR3 is TGTGCCAGCAGCGTACGACTAGCGGGGGGGAAAGAGACCCAGTACTTC.

This clonotype came up a few times. The chain has TRBV19 and TRBJ2-3; D might be TRBD2 (6 bases). Germline CDR1 reads LNHDA; CDR2 reads SQIVND (reference sequence). Trimming removed 5 bases at V and 2 bases at J, with 17 bases between. The CDR3 is 16 residues long. CDR3: CASSSYAEGDTDTQYF. In DNA, the CDR3 is TGTGCCAGTAGTTCCTATGCGGAGGGAGACACAGATACGCAGTATTTT.